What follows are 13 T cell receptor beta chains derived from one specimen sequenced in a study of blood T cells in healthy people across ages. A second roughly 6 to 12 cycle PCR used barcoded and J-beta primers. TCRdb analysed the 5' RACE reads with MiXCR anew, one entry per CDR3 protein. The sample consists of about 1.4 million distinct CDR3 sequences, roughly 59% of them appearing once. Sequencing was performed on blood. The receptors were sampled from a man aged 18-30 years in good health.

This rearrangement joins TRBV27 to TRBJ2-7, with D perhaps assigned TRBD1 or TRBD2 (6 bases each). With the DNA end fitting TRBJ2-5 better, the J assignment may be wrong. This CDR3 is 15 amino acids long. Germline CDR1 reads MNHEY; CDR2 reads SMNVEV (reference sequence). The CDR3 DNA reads TGTGCCAGCCGAGGGGGGACACTCCTTAAGGAGACCCAGTACTTC. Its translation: CASRGGTLLKETQYF.

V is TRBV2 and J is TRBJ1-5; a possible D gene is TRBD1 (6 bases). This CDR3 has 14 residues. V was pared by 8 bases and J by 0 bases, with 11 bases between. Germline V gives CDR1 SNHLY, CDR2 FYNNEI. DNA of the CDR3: TGTGCCAGCCAGGGACAAGCTAGCAATCAGCCCCAGCATTTT. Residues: CASQGQASNQPQHF.

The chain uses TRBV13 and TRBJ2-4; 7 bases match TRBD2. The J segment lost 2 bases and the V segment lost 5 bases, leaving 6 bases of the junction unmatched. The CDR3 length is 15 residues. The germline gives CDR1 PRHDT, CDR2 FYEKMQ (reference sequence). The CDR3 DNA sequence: TGTGCCAGCAGCCACGGGGGGAGCACCAAAAACATTCAGTACTTC. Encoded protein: CASSHGGSTKNIQYF.

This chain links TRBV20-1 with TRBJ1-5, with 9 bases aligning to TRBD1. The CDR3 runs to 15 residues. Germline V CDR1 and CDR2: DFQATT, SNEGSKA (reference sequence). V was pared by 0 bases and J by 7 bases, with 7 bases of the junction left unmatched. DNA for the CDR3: TGCAGTGCTAGAGAGGGGGGGACAGGGAGCCAGCCCCAGCATTTT. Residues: CSAREGGTGSQPQHF.

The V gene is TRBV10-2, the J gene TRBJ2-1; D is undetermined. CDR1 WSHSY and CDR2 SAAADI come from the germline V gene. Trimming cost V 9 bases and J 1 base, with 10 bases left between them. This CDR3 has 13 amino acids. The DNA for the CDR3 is TGCGCCAGTCTCGGCAGTTCCTACAATGAGCAGTTCTTC. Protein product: CASLGSSYNEQFF.

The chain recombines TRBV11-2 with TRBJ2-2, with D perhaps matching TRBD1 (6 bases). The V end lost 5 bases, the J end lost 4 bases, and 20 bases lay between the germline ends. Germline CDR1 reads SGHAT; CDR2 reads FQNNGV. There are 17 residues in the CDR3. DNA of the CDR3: TGTGCCAGCAGCGGGGGCAGGTGGGACCCGACCACCGGGGAGCTGTTTTTT. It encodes CASSGGRWDPTTGELFF. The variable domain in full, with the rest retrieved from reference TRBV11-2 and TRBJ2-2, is EAGVAQSPRYKIIEKRQSVAFWCNPISGHATLYWYQQILGQGPKLLIQFQNNGVVDDSQLPKDRFSAERLKGVDSTLKIQPAKLEDSAVYLCASSGGRWDPTTGELFFGEGSRLTVL.

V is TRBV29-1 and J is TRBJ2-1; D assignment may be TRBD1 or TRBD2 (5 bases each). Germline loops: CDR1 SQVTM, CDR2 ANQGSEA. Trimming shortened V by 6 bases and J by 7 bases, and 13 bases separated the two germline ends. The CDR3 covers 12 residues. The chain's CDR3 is CSVGAGMNEQFF. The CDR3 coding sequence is TGCAGCGTCGGGGCAGGGATGAATGAGCAGTTCTTC.

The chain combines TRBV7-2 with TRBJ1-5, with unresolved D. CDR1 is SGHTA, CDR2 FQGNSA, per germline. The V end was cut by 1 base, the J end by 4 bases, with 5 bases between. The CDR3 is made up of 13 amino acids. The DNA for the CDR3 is TGTGCCAGCAGCTTAGAGGAAAATCAGCCCCAGCATTTT. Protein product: CASSLEENQPQHF. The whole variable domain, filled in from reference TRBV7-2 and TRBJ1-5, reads GAGVSQSPSNKVTEKGKDVELRCDPISGHTALYWYRQSLGQGLEFLIYFQGNSAPDKSGLPSDRFSAERTGGSVSTLTIQRTQQEDSAVYLCASSLEENQPQHFGDGTRLSIL.

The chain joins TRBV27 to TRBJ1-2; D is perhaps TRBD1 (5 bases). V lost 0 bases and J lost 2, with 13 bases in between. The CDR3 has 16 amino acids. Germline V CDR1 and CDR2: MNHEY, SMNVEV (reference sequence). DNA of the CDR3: TGTGCCAGCAGTTTATCGTGGGGCGAACTCAACTATGGCTACACCTTC. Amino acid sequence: CASSLSWGELNYGYTF.

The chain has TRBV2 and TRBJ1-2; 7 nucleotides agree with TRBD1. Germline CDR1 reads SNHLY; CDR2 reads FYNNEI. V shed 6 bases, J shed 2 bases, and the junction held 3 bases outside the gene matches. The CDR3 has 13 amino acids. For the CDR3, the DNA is TGTGCCAGCAGAGGGGACAGAAACTATGGCTACACCTTC. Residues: CASRGDRNYGYTF.

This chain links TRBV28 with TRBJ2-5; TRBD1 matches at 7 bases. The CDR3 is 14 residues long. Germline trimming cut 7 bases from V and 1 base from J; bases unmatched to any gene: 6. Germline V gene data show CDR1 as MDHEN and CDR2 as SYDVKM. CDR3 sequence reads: CASTARDSQETQYF. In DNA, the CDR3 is TGTGCCAGCACCGCCCGGGACAGCCAAGAGACCCAGTACTTC.

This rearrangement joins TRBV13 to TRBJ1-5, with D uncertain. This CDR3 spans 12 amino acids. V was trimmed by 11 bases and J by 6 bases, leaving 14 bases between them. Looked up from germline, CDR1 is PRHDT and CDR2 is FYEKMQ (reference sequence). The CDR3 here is CASRRGSQPQHF. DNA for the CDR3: TGTGCCTCGCGGCGGGGAAGTCAGCCCCAGCATTTT.

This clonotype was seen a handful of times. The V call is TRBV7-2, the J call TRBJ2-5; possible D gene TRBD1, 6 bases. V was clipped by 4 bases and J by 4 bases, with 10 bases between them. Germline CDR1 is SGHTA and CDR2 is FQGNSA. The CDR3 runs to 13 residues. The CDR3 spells CASSSYRVETQYF. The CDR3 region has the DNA TGTGCCAGCAGCTCCTACAGGGTAGAGACCCAGTACTTC.